A single sample gave rise to the 3 T cell receptor beta chains below, sequenced in a study of shared clonotypes between healthy human individuals. Clones were sequenced by immunoSEQ multiplex PCR, and TCRdb holds only the in-frame ones, with some missing. The sample includes 950,000 to 1,100,000 clones, about 75% of them seen just once. Input material: memory CD4+ T cells sorted from blood. Noted subset: CD45RA-negative fraction. These TCRs come from a man between 18 and 35 years old in good health.

V and J are TRBV5-8 and TRBJ1-4; D call uncertain. The V gene lost 4 bases and the J gene lost 8 bases, with 18 bases spanning the gap. The CDR3 totals 15 residues. Germline V gene data show CDR1 as SGHTS and CDR2 as YDEGEE. In nucleotides, the CDR3 is TGTGCCAGCAGCCGAAGGAGCGGGCCTGGAGAAAAACTGTTTTTT. It encodes CASSRRSGPGEKLFF.

Here the CDR3 reads CASSRMGQESYEQYF. CDR3 coding DNA: TGTGCCAGCAGCCGAATGGGACAGGAGTCCTACGAGCAGTACTTC. The V and J genes are TRBV6-1 and TRBJ2-7, with TRBD1 matching over 8 bases. Germline CDR1 is MNHNS and CDR2 is SASEGT. The CDR3 contains 15 residues. J was trimmed by 1 base and V by 6 bases; bases with no gene match: 8.

The sample holds one count of this clone. The gene calls are TRBV7-2 and TRBJ2-7; D perhaps matches TRBD1 (6 bases). Germline CDR1 and CDR2: SGHTA and FQGNSA. The CDR3 totals 18 residues. Trimming took 4 bases from V and 0 from J, leaving 22 bases between them. The CDR3 protein is CASSYPGTQRGHSYEQYF. CDR3 DNA sequence: TGTGCCAGCAGCTATCCCGGGACACAACGGGGACACTCCTACGAGCAGTACTTC.